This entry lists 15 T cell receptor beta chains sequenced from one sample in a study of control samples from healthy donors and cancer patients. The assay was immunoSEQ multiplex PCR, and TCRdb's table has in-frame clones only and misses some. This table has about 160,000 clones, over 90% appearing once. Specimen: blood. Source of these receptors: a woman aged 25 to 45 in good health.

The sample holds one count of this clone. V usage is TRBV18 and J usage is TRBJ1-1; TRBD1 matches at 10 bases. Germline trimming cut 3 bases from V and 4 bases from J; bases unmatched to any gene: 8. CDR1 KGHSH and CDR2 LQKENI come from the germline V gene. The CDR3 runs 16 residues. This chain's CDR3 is CASSPRQGAEITEAFF. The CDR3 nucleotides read TGTGCCAGCTCACCGAGACAGGGGGCAGAAATCACTGAAGCTTTCTTT.

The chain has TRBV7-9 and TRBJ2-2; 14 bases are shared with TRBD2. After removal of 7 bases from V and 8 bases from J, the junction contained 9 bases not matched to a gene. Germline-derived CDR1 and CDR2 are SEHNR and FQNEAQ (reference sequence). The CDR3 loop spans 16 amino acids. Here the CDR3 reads CASTTPGLAGVGELFF. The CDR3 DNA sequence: TGTGCCAGCACCACACCGGGACTAGCGGGAGTTGGGGAGCTGTTTTTT.

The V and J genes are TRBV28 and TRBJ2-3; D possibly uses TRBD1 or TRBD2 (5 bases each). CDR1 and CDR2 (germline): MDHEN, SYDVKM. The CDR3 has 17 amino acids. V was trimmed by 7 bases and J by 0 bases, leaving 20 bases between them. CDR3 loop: CASMIGGFGHSTDTQYF. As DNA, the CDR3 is TGTGCCAGCATGATTGGGGGTTTTGGGCACAGCACAGATACGCAGTATTTT.

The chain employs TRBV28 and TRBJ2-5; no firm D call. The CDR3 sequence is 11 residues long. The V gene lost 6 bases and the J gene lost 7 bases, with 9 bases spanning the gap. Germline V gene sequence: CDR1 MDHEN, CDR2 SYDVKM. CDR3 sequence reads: CASRDFGTQYF. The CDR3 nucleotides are TGTGCCAGCAGGGATTTCGGGACCCAGTACTTC.

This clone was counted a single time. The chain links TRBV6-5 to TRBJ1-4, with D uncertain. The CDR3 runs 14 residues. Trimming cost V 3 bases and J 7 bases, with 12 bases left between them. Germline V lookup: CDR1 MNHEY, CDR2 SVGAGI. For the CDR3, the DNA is TGTGCCAGCAGTTATGTGAAAGGAGTTGAAAAACTGTTTTTT. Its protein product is CASSYVKGVEKLFF.

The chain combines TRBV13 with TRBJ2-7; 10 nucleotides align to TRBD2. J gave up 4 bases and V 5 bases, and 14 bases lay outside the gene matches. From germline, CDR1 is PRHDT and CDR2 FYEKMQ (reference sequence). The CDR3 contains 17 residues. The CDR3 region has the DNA TGTGCCAGCAGCCCTGGGTTGCTAGCGGGAGTTTCTTACGAGCAGTACTTC. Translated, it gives CASSPGLLAGVSYEQYF.

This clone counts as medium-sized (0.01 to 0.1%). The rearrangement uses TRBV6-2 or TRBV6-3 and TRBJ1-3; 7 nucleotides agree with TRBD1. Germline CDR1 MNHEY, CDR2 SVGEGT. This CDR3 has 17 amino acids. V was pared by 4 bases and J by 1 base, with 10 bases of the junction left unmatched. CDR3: CASSFLPTGESGNTIYF. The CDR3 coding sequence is TGTGCCAGCAGTTTTCTACCAACAGGGGAATCTGGAAACACCATATATTTT.

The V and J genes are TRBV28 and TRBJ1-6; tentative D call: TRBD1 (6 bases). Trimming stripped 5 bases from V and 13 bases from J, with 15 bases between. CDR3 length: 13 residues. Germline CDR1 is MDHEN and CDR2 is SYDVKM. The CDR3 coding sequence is TGTGCCAGCAGTCAAACAGGGTTGTTGCCCCTCCACTTT. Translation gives CASSQTGLLPLHF.

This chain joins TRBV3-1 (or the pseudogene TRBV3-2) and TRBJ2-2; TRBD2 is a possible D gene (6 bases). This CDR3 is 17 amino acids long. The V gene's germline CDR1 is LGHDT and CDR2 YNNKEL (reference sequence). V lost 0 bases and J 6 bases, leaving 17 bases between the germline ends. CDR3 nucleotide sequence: TGTGCCAGCAGCCAAGATAATCTAGCGAGGGTCCCCGGGGAGCTGTTTTTT. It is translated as CASSQDNLARVPGELFF.

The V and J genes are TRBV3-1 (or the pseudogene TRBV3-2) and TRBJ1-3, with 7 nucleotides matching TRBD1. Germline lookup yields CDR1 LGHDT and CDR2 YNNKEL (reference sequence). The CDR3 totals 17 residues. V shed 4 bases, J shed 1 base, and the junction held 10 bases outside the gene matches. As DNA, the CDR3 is TGTGCCAGCAGCCTGTTCGGACAGGCTGGGTCTGGAAACACCATATATTTT. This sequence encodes CASSLFGQAGSGNTIYF.

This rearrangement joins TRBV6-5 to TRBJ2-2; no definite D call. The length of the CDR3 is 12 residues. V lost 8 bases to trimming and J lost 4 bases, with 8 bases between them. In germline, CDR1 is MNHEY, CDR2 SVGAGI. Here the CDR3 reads CASHPPTGELFF. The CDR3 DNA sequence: TGTGCCAGCCATCCCCCCACCGGGGAGCTGTTTTTT.

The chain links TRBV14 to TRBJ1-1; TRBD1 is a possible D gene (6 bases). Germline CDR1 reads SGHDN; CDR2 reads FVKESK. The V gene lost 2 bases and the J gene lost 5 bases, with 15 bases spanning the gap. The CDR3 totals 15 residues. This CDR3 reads CASSQWVGTGTEAFF. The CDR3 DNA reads TGTGCCAGCAGCCAATGGGTAGGAACAGGGACTGAAGCTTTCTTT.

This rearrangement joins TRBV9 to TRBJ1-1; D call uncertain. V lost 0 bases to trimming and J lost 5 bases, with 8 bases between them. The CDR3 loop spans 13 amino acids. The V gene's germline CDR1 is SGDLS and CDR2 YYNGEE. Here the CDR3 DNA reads TGTGCCAGCAGCGTAGACAGTAGAACTGAAGCTTTCTTT. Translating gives CASSVDSRTEAFF.

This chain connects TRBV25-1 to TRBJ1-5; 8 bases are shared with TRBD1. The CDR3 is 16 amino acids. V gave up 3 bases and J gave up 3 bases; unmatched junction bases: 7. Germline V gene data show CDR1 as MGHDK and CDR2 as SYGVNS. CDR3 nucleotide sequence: TGTGCCAGCAGTGACGCAGGGGGCCCCAACAATCAGCCCCAGCATTTT. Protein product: CASSDAGGPNNQPQHF.

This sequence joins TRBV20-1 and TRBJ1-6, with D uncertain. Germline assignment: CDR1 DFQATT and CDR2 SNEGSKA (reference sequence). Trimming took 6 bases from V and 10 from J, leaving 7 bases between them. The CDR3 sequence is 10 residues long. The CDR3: CSAGPSPLHF. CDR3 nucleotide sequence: TGCAGTGCCGGTCCCTCACCCCTCCACTTT.